This T cell receptor beta chain originates from a study of cytomegalovirus exposure and HLA in healthy donors. About the research overall: The 500 to 850 first-cohort repertoires and the 95 to 150 validation repertoires shared the same platform, a later analysis reported.

Here immunoSEQ multiplex PCR was the method, and the copy in TCRdb shows in-frame clones only, minus some. The data show about 150,000 clones, approximately 94% seen once. With V trimmed by 5 bases and J by 2 bases, 5 bases remained unmatched. The germline CDR1 and CDR2 sequences are SGHRS and YFSETQ. This CDR3 contains 16 residues. While the first cohort had 500 to 700 subjects, the donors belonged to the separate validation cohort of over a hundred subjects. This chain uses TRBV5-1 with TRBJ2-3; TRBD2 matches 13 bases. Material: PBMCs. This TCR was sampled from a man between 18 and 29 years old in good health and CMV-seropositive. CDR3 bases: TGCGCCAGCAGAACCGGGACTAGCGGGATCACAGATACGCAGTATTTT. Protein sequence: CASRTGTSGITDTQYF.